Following are 23 T cell receptor beta chains from one sample sequenced in a study of shared clonotypes between healthy human individuals. The repertoire was sequenced with immunoSEQ multiplex PCR; TCRdb's copy has only in-frame clones and lacks some. The sample contains about 2.1 million clones, around 93% of which appear only once. Naivety among CD8 cells was defined by CD45RO negativity and positive CCR7 selection, thereby excluding terminally differentiated effector memory CD45RA+ cells. The sequenced sample consisted of naive CD8+ T cells from PBMCs. These receptors were taken from a man between 18 and 35 years old in good health. Some clones in this sample may be carry-over from other donors' samples.

The chain is built from TRBV29-1 and TRBJ1-5; D perhaps matches TRBD1 (5 bases). In germline, CDR1 is SQVTM, CDR2 ANQGSEA. This CDR3 has 13 amino acids. V was cut by 4 bases and J by 2 bases, with 9 bases left in between. In DNA, the CDR3 is TGCAGCGTTGTTTTGGGGGGCAATCAGCCCCAGCATTTT. Encoded protein: CSVVLGGNQPQHF.

The rearrangement links TRBV6-1 to TRBJ1-2; 7 positions match TRBD1. Germline lookup yields CDR1 MNHNS and CDR2 SASEGT. The ends lost 4 bases at V and 3 bases at J; junction bases unmatched: 8. The CDR3 extends over 15 amino acids. In DNA form, the CDR3 reads TGTGCCAGCAGTGGGACAGGAAGGGTGGACTATGGCTACACCTTC. Translated, it gives CASSGTGRVDYGYTF.

The chain joins TRBV4-1 to TRBJ2-4; D gene uncertain. This CDR3 contains 14 residues. V dropped 1 base and J dropped 7 bases, with 11 bases sitting between them. Looked up from germline, CDR1 is MGHRA and CDR2 is YSYEKL. The CDR3 DNA follows: TGCGCCAGCAGCCAAGTGATGGTTCAGAACATTCAGTACTTC. Residues: CASSQVMVQNIQYF.

The V and J genes are TRBV7-2 and TRBJ1-6; tentatively, D is TRBD1 (5 bases). The germline CDR1 and CDR2 sequences are SGHTA and FQGNSA. Deletions cut 4 bases from V and 2 bases from J, with 6 bases between. The CDR3 is 14 residues long. In nucleotides, the CDR3 is TGTGCCAGCAGCTCGGGACCCTATAATTCACCCCTCCACTTT. Translation gives CASSSGPYNSPLHF. Together with reference TRBV7-2 and TRBJ1-6, the CDR3 gives the full variable domain: GAGVSQSPSNKVTEKGKDVELRCDPISGHTALYWYRQSLGQGLEFLIYFQGNSAPDKSGLPSDRFSAERTGGSVSTLTIQRTQQEDSAVYLCASSSGPYNSPLHFGNGTRLTVT.

V usage is TRBV10-1 and J usage is TRBJ2-7; 8 bases align to TRBD1. V trimming: 4 bases; J trimming: 3 bases; junction bases outside the gene matches: 8. Looked up from germline, CDR1 is WNHNN and CDR2 is SYGVQD (reference sequence). The CDR3 loop spans 15 amino acids. CDR3: CASSGRTGSGYEQYF. The DNA of the CDR3 is TGCGCCAGCAGTGGGAGGACAGGGTCCGGCTACGAGCAGTACTTC.

The chain combines TRBV7-9 with TRBJ2-1; perhaps TRBD2 as D (5 bases). The V gene's germline CDR1 is SEHNR and CDR2 FQNEAQ (reference sequence). Trimming left V 5 bases short and J 10 bases short, with 21 bases between. The CDR3 covers 15 residues. The chain's CDR3 is CASSAEVRWRPEQFF. CDR3 sequence (DNA): TGTGCCAGCAGCGCAGAAGTCCGGTGGAGGCCAGAGCAGTTCTTC.

The V gene is TRBV28, the J gene TRBJ2-7; TRBD2 matches at 11 bases. After removal of 5 bases from V and 0 bases from J, the junction contained 24 bases not matched to a gene. This CDR3 is 22 amino acids long. Germline-derived CDR1 and CDR2 are MDHEN and SYDVKM. CDR3 amino acids: CASSPRTSGFKAFEGISYEQYF. The CDR3 bases are TGTGCCAGCAGTCCCCGGACTAGCGGGTTCAAAGCATTCGAAGGGATCTCCTACGAGCAGTACTTC.

The count of this clone is one. This chain links TRBV6-5 with TRBJ2-1, with TRBD2 matching over 13 bases. Per the germline V gene, CDR1 is MNHEY and CDR2 is SVGAGI. After removal of 6 bases from V and 8 bases from J, the junction contained 7 bases not matched to a gene. This CDR3 is 15 amino acids long. The CDR3 spells CASRLLAGGLYEQFF. CDR3 nucleotides: TGTGCCAGCAGACTACTAGCGGGAGGGCTTTATGAGCAGTTCTTC.

The CDR3 coding sequence is TGCGCCAGCAGCCCAACGGGGCCTGAAGCTTTCTTT. Protein product: CASSPTGPEAFF. The chain combines TRBV4-1 with TRBJ1-1; possibly TRBD1 for D (5 bases). The germline V gene encodes CDR1 MGHRA and CDR2 YSYEKL. The V and J ends lost 4 bases and 6 bases respectively, with 9 bases between them. CDR3 size: 12 residues.

This chain joins TRBV29-1 and TRBJ2-2; tentatively, D is TRBD2 (6 bases). Germline CDR1 is SQVTM and CDR2 is ANQGSEA. This CDR3 has 15 amino acids. The V gene lost 6 bases and the J gene lost 0 bases, with 14 bases spanning the gap. In DNA form, the CDR3 reads TGCAGCGTCTGCGGGGACCCATCGAACACCGGGGAGCTGTTTTTT. Amino acid sequence: CSVCGDPSNTGELFF.

The V and J genes are TRBV5-1 and TRBJ2-7; 11 bases map to TRBD2. Trimming removed 4 bases from V and 0 bases from J; junction bases left unmatched: 6. The CDR3 totals 16 residues. The V gene's germline CDR1 is SGHRS and CDR2 YFSETQ. The CDR3 reads CASSPGTSGISYEQYF. CDR3 bases: TGCGCCAGCAGCCCAGGGACTAGCGGAATCTCCTACGAGCAGTACTTC.

Written as DNA, the CDR3 is TGCGCCAGCAGTCAACACACTACAGGGGCCGACTCTGGGGCCAACGTCCTGACTTTC. Encoded protein: CASSQHTTGADSGANVLTF. The chain has TRBV23-1 and TRBJ2-6; 7 nucleotides match TRBD1. TRBV23-1 qualifies as an ORF whose function is uncertain. Germline trimming cut 2 bases from V and 0 bases from J; bases unmatched to any gene: 10. CDR3 length: 19 amino acids.

V usage is TRBV9 and J usage is TRBJ2-3, with D possibly being TRBD2 (5 bases). Germline CDR1 SGDLS, CDR2 YYNGEE. The CDR3 covers 15 residues. V dropped 3 bases and J dropped 0 bases, with 11 bases sitting between them. CDR3 sequence (DNA): TGTGCCAGCAGCGGCGACGGGGTTAGCACAGATACGCAGTATTTT. Its protein product is CASSGDGVSTDTQYF.

A remark on this clone: This sample includes further DNA sequences coding for the same CDR3. V and J are TRBV7-9 and TRBJ2-5, with 7 bases fitting TRBD2. This CDR3 is built from 14 residues. Trimming at V came to 0 bases and at J to 3 bases, leaving 1 base not matched to a gene. In germline, CDR1 is SEHNR, CDR2 FQNEAQ (reference sequence). The CDR3 reads CASSLARGEETQYF. Written as DNA, the CDR3 is TGTGCCAGCAGCTTAGCCCGGGGGGAAGAGACCCAGTACTTC. Full variable domain (outside the CDR3, taken from reference TRBV7-9 and TRBJ2-5): DTGVSQNPRHKITKRGQNVTFRCDPISEHNRLYWYRQTLGQGPEFLTYFQNEAQLEKSRLLSDRFSAERPKGSFSTLEIQRTEQGDSAMYLCASSLARGEETQYFGPGTRLLVL.

The chain couples TRBV27 to TRBJ1-5, with 8 bases that match TRBD1. Trimming removed 5 bases from V and 2 bases from J; junction bases left unmatched: 8. The CDR3 contains 16 residues. Germline CDR1 MNHEY, CDR2 SMNVEV (reference sequence). The CDR3 is CASSPSATGGNQPQHF. The CDR3 region has the DNA TGTGCCAGCAGTCCTTCCGCGACAGGGGGCAATCAGCCCCAGCATTTT.

This chain links TRBV30 with TRBJ2-1, with D possibly TRBD2 on 6 matching bases. The germline V gene encodes CDR1 GTSNPN and CDR2 SVGIG (reference sequence). The CDR3 contains 15 residues. The V and J ends lost 3 bases and 4 bases respectively, with 16 bases between them. The CDR3 sequence: CAWRGGPGWYNEQFF. The DNA for the CDR3 is TGTGCCTGGAGGGGAGGTCCCGGGTGGTACAATGAGCAGTTCTTC.

The rearrangement links TRBV28 to TRBJ1-1; tentatively, D is TRBD1 (6 bases). The germline CDR1 and CDR2 sequences are MDHEN and SYDVKM. Trimming took 5 bases from V and 4 from J, leaving 14 bases between them. This CDR3 is 14 amino acids long. The CDR3: CASSPRGSATEAFF. For the CDR3, the DNA is TGTGCCAGCAGTCCCAGGGGCTCGGCCACTGAAGCTTTCTTT.

The V gene is TRBV28, the J gene TRBJ1-1; TRBD1 might be the D (5 bases). CDR1 is MDHEN and CDR2 is SYDVKM in the germline V gene. CDR3 size: 16 residues. Trimming removed 1 base at V and 1 base at J, with 13 bases between. The CDR3 DNA is TGTGCCAGCAGTTTATTGACAGCCCGGACGAACACTGAAGCTTTCTTT. Its translation: CASSLLTARTNTEAFF.

This clone showed up just a few times. The chain is built from TRBV10-2 and TRBJ1-1, with D possibly TRBD1 on 5 matching bases. Trimming shortened V by 6 bases and J by 1 base, and 9 bases separated the two germline ends. This CDR3 has 13 residues. CDR1 WSHSY and CDR2 SAAADI come from the germline V gene. CDR3 amino acids: CASRATGNTEAFF. CDR3 DNA sequence: TGCGCCAGCAGGGCTACAGGGAACACTGAAGCTTTCTTT.

Here the CDR3 reads CASSFSEQFF. As DNA, the CDR3 is TGTGCCAGCAGCTTTAGTGAGCAGTTCTTC. The chain uses TRBV11-2 and TRBJ2-1; D not certain. The germline gives CDR1 SGHAT, CDR2 FQNNGV. Trimming cost V 3 bases and J 9 bases, with 3 bases left between them. The CDR3 has 10 amino acids.

The rearrangement uses TRBV7-8 and TRBJ2-4; D perhaps matches TRBD2 (6 bases). There are 16 residues in the CDR3. The V and J ends lost 4 bases and 0 bases respectively, with 13 bases between them. Germline V CDR1 and CDR2: SGHVS, FQNEAQ. CDR3: CASSSMTGVAKNIQYF. CDR3 nucleotides: TGTGCCAGCAGCTCAATGACGGGGGTAGCCAAAAACATTCAGTACTTC.

This clone has just one count. The chain recombines TRBV9 with TRBJ2-5; possible D gene TRBD2, 7 bases. CDR3 size: 15 residues. From germline, CDR1 is SGDLS and CDR2 YYNGEE. Between the trimmed V and J ends, which lost 6 bases and 4 bases, there was a span of 19 bases. The CDR3 bases are TGTGCCAGCAATTCCAGAGGGGGGGGCGGAGAGACCCAGTACTTC. It translates to CASNSRGGGGETQYF.

In regard to this clone: The sample holds other DNA sequences that translate to the same CDR3. The chain recombines TRBV29-1 with TRBJ2-1, with 8 bases matching TRBD2. Losses at the gene ends were 1 base for V and 1 base for J; bases not matched to a gene: 0. Germline V CDR1 and CDR2: SQVTM, ANQGSEA. This CDR3 has 14 amino acids. The CDR3 protein is CSVEGGRSYNEQFF. The CDR3 nucleotides are TGCAGCGTTGAAGGCGGGAGGTCCTACAATGAGCAGTTCTTC.